The 18 T cell receptor beta chains given below trace back to one sample, sequenced in a study of radiotherapy plus CTLA-4 blockade in lung cancer. Some clones are missing from TCRdb's copy, which holds only in-frame ones; the method was immunoSEQ multiplex PCR. The sample holds 43,000 or so clones, approximately 73% seen once. The specimen comprised peripheral blood, sampled from a patient treated with radiotherapy plus ipilimumab. The receptors were sampled from a human donor with non-small cell lung cancer who had a complete response to radiotherapy plus ipilimumab.

For the CDR3, the DNA is TGTGCCAGTGGTGACAGGGCTTTCTTT. Protein sequence: CASGDRAFF. The chain recombines TRBV19 with TRBJ1-1; D is possibly TRBD1 (6 bases). Trimming took 8 bases from V and 11 from J, leaving 9 bases between them. The CDR3 sequence is 9 residues long. Germline V lookup: CDR1 LNHDA, CDR2 SQIVND (reference sequence). Combining the CDR3 with reference TRBV19 and TRBJ1-1 gives the whole variable domain DGGITQSPKYLFRKEGQNVTLSCEQNLNHDAMYWYRQDPGQGLRLIYYSQIVNDFQKGDIAEGYSVSREKKESFPLTVTSAQKNPTAFYLCASGDRAFFGQGTRLTVV.

This clone is labeled as medium-sized. The rearrangement uses TRBV2 and TRBJ1-3, with D hard to call. Germline CDR1 and CDR2: SNHLY and FYNNEI. The V end was cut by 2 bases, the J end by 4 bases, with 6 bases between. This CDR3 is built from 13 residues. The CDR3 sequence: CASSEYRGNTIYF. CDR3 DNA sequence: TGTGCCAGCAGTGAATATCGGGGAAACACCATATATTTT. Drawing the rest from reference TRBV2 and TRBJ1-3, the complete variable domain is EPEVTQTPSHQVTQMGQEVILRCVPISNHLYFYWYRQILGQKVEFLVSFYNNEISEKSEIFDDQFSVERPDGSNFTLKIRSTKLEDSAMYFCASSEYRGNTIYFGEGSWLTVV.

The chain couples TRBV4-1 to TRBJ2-7; D uncertain. Between the trimmed V and J ends, which lost 4 bases and 7 bases, there was a span of 8 bases. Germline V lookup: CDR1 MGHRA, CDR2 YSYEKL. This CDR3 contains 11 residues. The CDR3 protein is CASSRGSEQYF. CDR3 in DNA: TGCGCCAGCAGCCGAGGTAGTGAGCAGTACTTC.

The chain combines TRBV4-1 with TRBJ2-4; TRBD2 matches at 13 bases. The CDR3 runs to 20 residues. The V segment lost 2 bases and the J segment 2 bases; nucleotides outside the gene matches: 12. Germline values: CDR1 MGHRA, CDR2 YSYEKL. The CDR3 sequence is CASSQTPGTSGRGPKNIQYF. The CDR3, as DNA: TGCGCCAGCAGCCAAACACCTGGAACTAGCGGGAGGGGGCCCAAAAACATTCAGTACTTC.

The chain has TRBV18 and TRBJ2-7; D remains ambiguous. The V end was cut by 4 bases, the J end by 3 bases, with 7 bases between. This CDR3 has 12 residues. Germline loops: CDR1 KGHSH, CDR2 LQKENI. CDR3 sequence: CASSRQDYEQYF. DNA of the CDR3: TGTGCCAGCTCACGTCAGGACTACGAGCAGTACTTC.

The chain employs TRBV5-4 and TRBJ1-2; D is possibly TRBD1 (6 bases). The V gene's germline CDR1 is SGHNT and CDR2 YYREEE (reference sequence). The CDR3 contains 11 residues. V dropped 9 bases and J dropped 4 bases, with 10 bases sitting between them. CDR3 region: CATGTTYGYTF. The CDR3 DNA is TGTGCCACAGGGACAACCTATGGCTACACCTTC.

The chain links TRBV6-5 to TRBJ1-1; no reliable D call. This CDR3 spans 13 amino acids. Per the germline V gene, CDR1 is MNHEY and CDR2 is SVGAGI. Trimming pared 2 bases from V and 2 bases from J, leaving 6 bases between. The CDR3 DNA reads as TGTGCCAGCAGTTACAAGAGAAACACTGAAGCTTTCTTT. Protein sequence: CASSYKRNTEAFF.

A remark on this clone: One end of the junction does not line up with germline, which may come from a read error. This CDR3 is also generated by other DNA sequences in the sample. This sequence joins TRBV7-9 and TRBJ2-1, with D unclear. Germline lookup yields CDR1 SEHNR and CDR2 FQNEAQ (reference sequence). The CDR3 contains 17 residues. CDR3 in amino acids: CASSLGVASSLFDEQFF. CDR3 nucleotide sequence: TGTGCCAGCAGCTTAGGGGTAGCCTCGTCTTTGTTCGATGAACAGTTCTTC.

A few counts support this clone. The chain is built from TRBV14 and TRBJ1-2, with no clear D. Germline assignment: CDR1 SGHDN and CDR2 FVKESK. There are 14 residues in the CDR3. Trimming shortened V by 1 base and J by 4 bases, and 10 bases separated the two germline ends. In DNA form, the CDR3 reads TGTGCCAGCAGCCAAGGGCTCAGATTCTATGGCTACACCTTC. It is translated as CASSQGLRFYGYTF.

This clone occurred once. The chain recombines TRBV14 with TRBJ2-5, with 13 bases identical to TRBD2. Germline CDR1 SGHDN, CDR2 FVKESK. CDR3 length equals 20 residues. Germline trimming cut 0 bases from V and 5 bases from J; bases unmatched to any gene: 15. DNA of the CDR3: TGTGCCAGCAGCCAAGATCGGGGACTAGCGGGGCCTTGGCCGGTTGAGACCCAGTACTTC. Translated: CASSQDRGLAGPWPVETQYF.

The V gene is TRBV7-9, the J gene TRBJ2-7, with D possibly matching TRBD1 (7 bases). Germline V CDR1 and CDR2: SEHNR, FQNEAQ (reference sequence). The CDR3 sequence is 16 residues long. V lost 3 bases, J lost 1 base, and 16 bases lay in between. CDR3 bases: TGTGCCAGCAGCTTGCAGACAGGGCGGGATTCCTACGAGCAGTACTTC. Its protein product is CASSLQTGRDSYEQYF.

The chain uses TRBV19 and TRBJ2-3; TRBD1 might be the D (6 bases). Looked up from germline, CDR1 is LNHDA and CDR2 is SQIVND (reference sequence). The CDR3 consists of 13 residues. V was shortened by 8 bases and J by 2 bases, with 11 bases between the two germline ends. CDR3: CASGTKVTDTQYF. The CDR3 DNA reads as TGTGCCAGTGGGACAAAGGTCACAGATACGCAGTATTTT.

The J gene is TRBJ2-7, the V gene TRBV27; D is perhaps TRBD2 (5 bases). Trimming stripped 2 bases from V and 6 bases from J, with 14 bases between. The CDR3 spans 14 residues. Germline values: CDR1 MNHEY, CDR2 SMNVEV (reference sequence). CDR3 region: CASSLRGFPSEQYF. DNA for the CDR3: TGTGCCAGCAGTTTAAGAGGGTTTCCCTCCGAGCAGTACTTC.

The rearrangement links TRBV4-2 to TRBJ2-3; TRBD2 matches 9 bases. The CDR3 spans 16 residues. The V and J ends lost 2 bases and 3 bases, in that order; junction bases with no gene match: 6. Germline lookup yields CDR1 LGHNA and CDR2 YNFKEQ. The CDR3 nucleotides are TGTGCCAGCAGCCAAAATCCGGGACTAGCTACAGATACGCAGTATTTT. As protein: CASSQNPGLATDTQYF.

The chain has TRBV28 and TRBJ2-1, with 8 bases matching TRBD2. Germline assignment: CDR1 MDHEN and CDR2 SYDVKM. Germline trimming cut 6 bases from V and 4 bases from J; bases unmatched to any gene: 11. The CDR3 spans 16 residues. The CDR3, as DNA: TGTGCCAGCAGCTCTCTCAGCGGGAGCAGTTACAATGAGCAGTTCTTC. Amino acids: CASSSLSGSSYNEQFF.

The chain links TRBV28 to TRBJ2-5, with 13 bases that match TRBD2. The better agreement between TRBJ2-7 and the DNA end casts doubt on the J call. The CDR3 is 18 amino acids. Per germline, CDR1 MDHEN and CDR2 SYDVKM. The CDR3 bases are TGTGCCAGCAGTAACAGGGGATTGGGACTAGCGGGGACCTACGAGCAGTACTTC. This sequence encodes CASSNRGLGLAGTYEQYF.

The rearrangement uses TRBV30 and TRBJ2-2, with D possibly being TRBD1 (5 bases). CDR1 and CDR2 (germline): GTSNPN, SVGIG (reference sequence). V gave up 3 bases and J gave up 1 base, with 12 bases separating them. The CDR3 is 15 residues long. The CDR3 nucleotides are TGTGCCTGGAGCTTGGGGCAGGTGAACACCGGGGAGCTGTTTTTT. Its protein is CAWSLGQVNTGELFF.

The CDR3 DNA reads TGCGCCAGCAGCCCGGACAGTAACTCTGGAAACACCATATATTTT. Protein product: CASSPDSNSGNTIYF. The rearrangement links TRBV4-3 to TRBJ1-3, with D perhaps TRBD1 (6 bases). Trimming left V 4 bases short and J 0 bases short, with 10 bases between. CDR1 and CDR2 from the germline V gene are LGHNA and YSLEER. This CDR3 comprises 15 residues.